The 3 T cell receptor beta chains in this list originate from one sample, sequenced in a study of T cell responses to AZD1222 COVID-19 vaccine. Clones were sequenced by immunoSEQ multiplex PCR, and TCRdb holds only the in-frame ones, with some missing. The sample has about 120,000 clones, roughly 91% seen once; the top ten hold about 5%. Material: peripheral blood, obtained 28 days after the second AZD1222 dose. The source of these receptors is an adult who received the AZD1222 COVID-19 vaccine.

The genes are TRBV6-4 and TRBJ2-4, with a weak D call TRBD2 (6 bases). V lost 2 bases to trimming and J lost 9 bases, with 11 bases between them. Germline CDR1 and CDR2: MRHNA and SNTAGT. CDR3 size: 13 residues. In nucleotides, the CDR3 is TGTGCCAGCAGTGACCTGGAGGGGAGCATTCAGTACTTC. Translating it yields CASSDLEGSIQYF.

V and J are TRBV9 and TRBJ1-2; tentatively, D is TRBD1 (6 bases). Deletions cut 3 bases from V and 7 bases from J, with 16 bases between. From germline, CDR1 is SGDLS and CDR2 YYNGEE. CDR3 length: 14 amino acids. In DNA form, the CDR3 reads TGTGCCAGCAGCGCACGATTGACAGGATTTGGCTACACCTTC. Translation: CASSARLTGFGYTF.

This clone appeared once. The J gene is TRBJ2-4, the V gene TRBV7-9, with D uncertain. Germline lookup yields CDR1 SEHNR and CDR2 FQNEAQ (reference sequence). This CDR3 has 15 residues. With 4 bases removed from V and 3 bases from J, the gap between germline ends came to 13 bases. CDR3: CASSSTSENKNIQYF. The CDR3 DNA sequence: TGTGCCAGCAGCTCGACGTCGGAGAACAAAAACATTCAGTACTTC.